What follows describes a single TCR beta chain. This clonotype occurred a few times. Its antigen remains unidentified. Nothing much larger sits one base from this clone, and base qualities are not available. The V and J ends are trimmed by 1 base and 7 bases, leaving 11 bases between them. From cysteine to phenylalanine, the CDR3 is 13 amino acids long. Only the CDR3 portion is preserved as DNA: 39 bases, with reading frame beginning at the first base. Taken from the germline V gene (reference sequence), the CDR1 and CDR2 loops are GTSNPN and SVGIG. Sequencing relied on an Illumina HiSeq 1500. TCRdb reran the public reads through fastp at Q25 and MiXCR, keeping productive beta chains. Identical CDR3 proteins give one entry, which carries the most common genes and DNA. Here the sample has about 130,000 distinct CDR3 sequences; more than 20% occur a single time. Roughly 35% of the sample goes to the ten largest clones.

This sample was included in a study of T cell repertoires in cytomegalovirus infection (dated by TCRdb to the late 2010s). Background on the whole study: Donor HLA type was relevant to the analysis, as public TCR beta signatures indicated carriage of CMV infection together with the matching HLA type.

Study-wide conclusions, independent of this receptor: The ex vivo response was dominated by HLA-C-restricted CMV-specific TCR beta clonotypes, and the single most frequent clonotype in two of eight donors was supplied by these HLA-C-restricted clonotypes. In both this cohort and an independent cohort of 300 to 450 donors, the cumulative frequency of public TCR beta family members distinguished carriers of CMV infection plus the relevant HLA type.

The clonotype comes from a human donor in good health (CMV status not recorded). Some clones in this sample may be carry-over from other donors' samples. In this chain, TRBV30 is recombined with TRBJ1-5; no D gene can be assigned with confidence. Sequencing was performed on PBMCs, sequenced either directly or after in vitro stimulation (not recorded which). Here is the DNA: TGTGCCTGGAGTGAAGGGATTGAGCAGCCCCAGCATTTT. The resulting protein is CAWSEGIEQPQHF.